The rows below give T cell receptor beta chains drawn from one sample of a study of cytomegalovirus exposure and HLA in healthy donors. The method was immunoSEQ multiplex PCR; TCRdb's version includes in-frame clones alone and lacks a portion of them. This sample's table reports 200,000 or so clones. The sample was PBMCs. The receptors were sampled from a girl aged 2-10 years in good health and CMV-seropositive. The CDR3 runs from the conserved cysteine through the conserved F or W. D genes are given only for firm matches.

j_call	v_call	cdr3_length	d_call	cdr3_aa	cdr3_nt
TRBJ2-7	TRBV18	15	.	CASSTSGDGLNEQYF	TGTGCCAGCTCTACCTCAGGCGACGGTCTCAACGAGCAGTACTTC
TRBJ2-7	TRBV5-4	15	TRBD1	CASSPGQGPTYEQYF	TGTGCCAGCAGCCCAGGACAGGGGCCAACCTACGAGCAGTACTTC
TRBJ1-2	TRBV19	12	.	CASSIMGGGYTF	TGTGCCAGTAGTATAATGGGAGGGGGCTACACCTTC
TRBJ1-1	TRBV5-1	14	.	CASSLEAGNTEAFF	TGCGCCAGCAGCTTGGAAGCCGGGAACACTGAAGCTTTCTTT
TRBJ1-1	TRBV9	15	TRBD1	CASSVVGQGGTEAFF	TGTGCCAGCAGCGTAGTTGGACAGGGAGGCACTGAAGCTTTCTTT
TRBJ1-3	TRBV9	12	.	CASRSTGNTIYF	TGTGCCAGCAGATCAACTGGAAACACCATATATTTT
TRBJ2-7	TRBV5-4	16	TRBD1	CASSSLFRGRSYEQYF	TGTGCCAGCAGCTCCCTGTTCAGGGGGCGCTCCTACGAGCAGTACTTC
TRBJ1-1	TRBV28	13	.	CASSFEGRGLAFF	TGTGCCAGCAGTTTCGAGGGCAGGGGTCTTGCTTTCTTT
TRBJ2-7	TRBV6-5	12	.	CATHGGVNEQYF	TGTGCCACTCACGGGGGAGTAAACGAGCAGTACTTC
TRBJ2-1	TRBV27	14	.	CASSLSGLTNEQFF	TGTGCCAGCAGTTTATCCGGACTAACCAATGAGCAGTTCTTC
TRBJ1-5	TRBV27	15	.	CASSLGGFGNQPQHF	TGTGCCAGCAGTTTGGGGGGGTTTGGCAATCAGCCCCAGCATTTT
TRBJ2-5	TRBV18	13	.	CASSPNPAGTQYF	TGTGCCAGCTCACCAAACCCAGCAGGGACCCAGTACTTC
TRBJ1-2	TRBV6-1	13	.	CASSTRSGYGYTF	TGTGCCAGCAGTACCCGTTCGGGATATGGCTACACCTTC
TRBJ2-3	TRBV28	17	TRBD2	CASSFRDYLTSTDTQYF	TGTGCCAGCAGTTTTCGGGACTACCTAACTAGCACAGATACGCAGTATTTT
TRBJ2-3	TRBV9	15	.	CASSAISSSTDTQYF	TGTGCCAGCAGCGCCATTAGTTCTAGCACAGATACGCAGTATTTT
TRBJ1-1	TRBV18	14	.	CASSPVSAGDEAFF	TGTGCCAGCTCACCGGTTTCAGCGGGGGATGAAGCTTTCTTT
TRBJ2-1	TRBV7-7	15	.	CASSLATCLNNEQFF	TGTGCCAGCAGCTTAGCTACCTGCCTAAACAATGAGCAGTTCTTC
TRBJ2-7	TRBV9	14	TRBD1	CASSARDSPYEQYF	TGTGCCAGCAGCGCCCGGGACAGCCCCTACGAGCAGTACTTC
TRBJ1-5	TRBV11-2	18	TRBD1	CASRPTGTDIYSNQPQHF	TGTGCCAGCAGACCAACCGGGACAGACATTTATAGCAATCAGCCCCAGCATTTT
TRBJ1-1	TRBV4-2	15	.	CASSQPQQGDTEAFF	TGTGCCAGCAGCCAGCCACAACAGGGCGACACTGAAGCTTTCTTT
TRBJ1-2	TRBV5-1	16	.	CASSLGLESLNYGYTF	TGCGCCAGCAGCTTGGGATTAGAAAGTTTAAACTATGGCTACACCTTC
TRBJ2-1	TRBV11-2	14	TRBD2	CASSSTSGSVEQFF	TGTGCCAGCAGCTCTACTAGCGGGAGCGTTGAGCAGTTCTTC
TRBJ2-3	TRBV29-1	13	.	CSVLPRRGDTQYF	TGCAGCGTGCTGCCCCGTCGGGGAGATACGCAGTATTTT
TRBJ2-3	TRBV11-2	14	TRBD2	CASKWTSGTDTQYF	TGTGCCAGCAAGTGGACTAGCGGCACAGATACGCAGTATTTT
TRBJ2-7	TRBV15	14	.	CATSRQGTTYEQYF	TGTGCCACCAGCAGACAGGGAACAACCTACGAGCAGTACTTC
TRBJ2-1	TRBV5-1	15	TRBD1	CASSWPGQGFNEQFF	TGCGCCAGCAGCTGGCCGGGACAGGGGTTCAATGAGCAGTTCTTC
TRBJ2-2	TRBV9	15	TRBD2	CASSVDGRAYGELFF	TGTGCCAGCAGCGTAGACGGGAGGGCGTACGGGGAGCTGTTTTTT
TRBJ1-3	TRBV7-6	15	.	CASSFGQGVGNTIYF	TGTGCCAGCAGCTTTGGTCAGGGTGTTGGAAACACCATATATTTT
TRBJ2-2	TRBV19	15	TRBD2	CASSMLAGDTGELFF	TGTGCCAGTAGTATGCTAGCGGGAGACACCGGGGAGCTGTTTTTT
TRBJ1-1	TRBV4-2	14	.	CASSQDWGRREAFF	TGTGCCAGCAGCCAAGATTGGGGCAGACGAGAAGCTTTCTTT
TRBJ1-5	TRBV28	14	.	CASSPGGVRQPQHF	TGTGCCAGCAGTCCCGGGGGGGTTCGTCAGCCCCAGCATTTT
TRBJ2-5	TRBV27	18	TRBD2	CASSPTRTSASSRETQYF	TGTGCCAGCAGCCCTACCCGGACTAGCGCCTCAAGTAGGGAGACCCAGTACTTC
TRBJ2-2	TRBV19	18	.	CASSSLSGIPANTGELFF	TGTGCCAGTAGTTCCCTTTCGGGAATCCCCGCGAACACCGGGGAGCTGTTTTTT
TRBJ2-1	TRBV5-1	15	TRBD2	CASSLRTSGINEQFF	TGCGCCAGCAGCTTACGGACTAGCGGGATCAATGAGCAGTTCTTC
TRBJ2-1	TRBV5-6	15	TRBD2	CASSLVLAGYNEQFF	TGTGCCAGCAGCTTGGTACTAGCGGGGTACAATGAGCAGTTCTTC
TRBJ2-1	TRBV7-7	17	TRBD2	CASSPGRTSGTYNEQFF	TGTGCTAGCAGCCCGGGGAGAACTAGCGGGACGTACAATGAGCAGTTCTTC
TRBJ1-5	TRBV19	15	TRBD1	CASSTRTGAHQPQHF	TGTGCCAGTAGTACCCGGACAGGGGCACACCAGCCCCAGCATTTT
TRBJ2-3	TRBV5-1	16	.	CASSLVRLSSTDTQYF	TGCGCCAGCAGCTTGGTACGACTCTCTAGCACAGATACGCAGTATTTT
TRBJ2-7	TRBV5-1	14	.	CASTDGGNSYEQYF	TGCGCCAGCACCGATGGAGGGAACAGTTACGAGCAGTACTTC
TRBJ2-2	TRBV7-9	17	TRBD1	CASSLIWDRGRTGELFF	TGTGCCAGCAGCTTGATCTGGGACAGGGGGCGTACCGGGGAGCTGTTTTTT
TRBJ1-2	TRBV5-6	14	.	CASSLAGGGGGYTF	TGTGCCAGCAGCTTGGCCGGCGGCGGGGGTGGCTACACCTTC
TRBJ2-2	TRBV2	13	.	CASSETGSGELFF	TGTGCCAGCAGTGAAACGGGGTCCGGGGAGCTGTTTTTT
TRBJ1-5	TRBV6-1	12	.	CASSELGQPQHF	TGTGCCAGCAGTGAACTAGGTCAGCCCCAGCATTTT
TRBJ1-1	TRBV4-1	19	TRBD1	CASSQDRGQGAWGNTEAFF	TGCGCCAGCAGCCAAGATAGGGGCCAGGGGGCTTGGGGGAACACTGAAGCTTTCTTT
TRBJ2-7	TRBV6-5	14	TRBD1	CASRATGVVNEQYF	TGTGCCAGCAGAGCGACAGGGGTCGTAAACGAGCAGTACTTC
TRBJ1-3	TRBV5-4	15	TRBD1	CASSIKTGTGNTIYF	TGTGCCAGCAGCATCAAGACAGGGACTGGAAACACCATATATTTT
TRBJ1-1	TRBV18	13	.	CASSLKRDTEAFF	TGTGCCAGCTCACTCAAAAGAGACACTGAAGCTTTCTTT
TRBJ2-5	TRBV19	16	TRBD2	CASSISSSGPQETQYF	TGTGCCAGTAGTATATCGTCTAGCGGCCCTCAAGAGACCCAGTACTTC
TRBJ1-2	TRBV5-1	17	TRBD1	CASSPRTGSTLPYGYTF	TGCGCCAGCAGCCCTAGGACAGGGAGTACTCTACCCTATGGCTACACCTTC
TRBJ2-1	TRBV5-1	17	TRBD1	CASSSRGKGQGGHEQFF	TGCGCCAGCAGCTCCAGAGGGAAGGGACAGGGTGGACATGAGCAGTTCTTC
TRBJ1-1	TRBV6-1	15	TRBD1	CASSEVTGGYTEAFF	TGTGCCAGCAGTGAAGTGACAGGGGGCTACACTGAAGCTTTCTTT
TRBJ2-1	TRBV5-4	16	TRBD2	CASSSAQREVLNEQFF	TGTGCCAGCAGCTCGGCCCAGCGGGAGGTCCTCAATGAGCAGTTCTTC
TRBJ1-2	TRBV4-2	15	TRBD1	CASSQRTGASYGYTF	TGTGCCAGCAGCCAAAGGACAGGGGCCAGCTATGGCTACACCTTC
TRBJ2-2	TRBV6-4	14	TRBD1	CASTLDRATGELFF	TGTGCCAGCACCTTGGACAGGGCGACCGGGGAGCTGTTTTTT
TRBJ2-1	TRBV7-9	17	TRBD2	CASSFGALAGAGVTKFF	TGTGCCAGCAGCTTCGGAGCACTAGCGGGAGCGGGGGTTACCAAGTTCTTC
TRBJ2-7	TRBV30	11	.	CAWTSYHEQYF	TGTGCCTGGACTAGCTACCACGAGCAGTACTTC
TRBJ2-1	TRBV28	20	TRBD2	CASSLLAGRVGYPSYNEQFF	TGTGCCAGCAGTTTATTAGCGGGAAGGGTCGGGTACCCTTCCTACAATGAGCAGTTCTTC
TRBJ1-1	TRBV4-1	15	.	CASSQEWGRATEAFF	TGCGCCAGCAGCCAAGAATGGGGGCGCGCCACTGAAGCTTTCTTT
TRBJ2-7	TRBV29-1	14	.	CSALLAGPSYEQYF	TGCAGCGCCCTGCTGGCGGGGCCCTCCTACGAGCAGTACTTC
TRBJ1-4	TRBV28	11	.	CASSQNEKLFF	TGTGCCAGCAGTCAAAATGAAAAACTGTTTTTT